This record covers a single T cell receptor beta chain. The antigen is unknown. Sequencing used immunoSEQ multiplex PCR; TCRdb keeps in-frame clones, though not all of them. The sample includes about 52,000 clones, approximately 86% seen only once; the top ten take about 16%. The sample is drawn from a study of T cells in localized non-small cell lung cancer. Overall study results and limits: Uninvolved adjacent lung had more T cell clonality than any other tissue, topping tumor.

CDR1 and CDR2 (germline): MNHNS, SASEGT. The CDR3 spans 13 residues. The V end lost 6 bases, the J end lost 8 bases, and 16 bases lay between the germline ends. Material: PBMCs, obtained before any cancer treatment. This TCR was sampled from a female donor with stage II lung adenocarcinoma. The chain couples TRBV6-1 to TRBJ1-2; D call uncertain. DNA of the CDR3: TGTGCCAGCAGGGAACAAGCCTTCGTAGGCTACACCTTC. Amino acid sequence: CASREQAFVGYTF.